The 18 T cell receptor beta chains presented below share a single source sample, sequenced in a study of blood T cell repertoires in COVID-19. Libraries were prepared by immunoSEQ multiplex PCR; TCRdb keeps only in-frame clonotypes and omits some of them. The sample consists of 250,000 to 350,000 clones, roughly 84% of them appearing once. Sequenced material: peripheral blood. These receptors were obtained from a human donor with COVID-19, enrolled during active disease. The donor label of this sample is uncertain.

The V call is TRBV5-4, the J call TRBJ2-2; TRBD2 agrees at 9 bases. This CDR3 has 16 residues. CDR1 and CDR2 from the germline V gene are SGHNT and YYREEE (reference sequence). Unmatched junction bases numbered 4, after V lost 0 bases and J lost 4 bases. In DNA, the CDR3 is TGTGCCAGCAGCTTGGGTAGCGGGAGATCCACCGGGGAGCTGTTTTTT. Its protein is CASSLGSGRSTGELFF.

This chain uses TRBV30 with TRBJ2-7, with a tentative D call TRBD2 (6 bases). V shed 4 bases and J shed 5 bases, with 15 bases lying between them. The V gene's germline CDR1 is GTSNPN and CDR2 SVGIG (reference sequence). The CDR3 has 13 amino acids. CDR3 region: CAWTRDSGNEQYF. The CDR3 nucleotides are TGTGCCTGGACCCGGGACTCCGGGAACGAGCAGTACTTC.

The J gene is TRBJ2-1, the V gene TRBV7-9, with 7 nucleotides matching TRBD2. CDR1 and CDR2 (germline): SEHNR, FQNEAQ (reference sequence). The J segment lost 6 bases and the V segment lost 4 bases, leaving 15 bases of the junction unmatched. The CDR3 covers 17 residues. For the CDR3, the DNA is TGTGCCAGCAGCTCACCGGCCGTTGGACTAGTACCCAATGAGCAGTTCTTC. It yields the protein CASSSPAVGLVPNEQFF.

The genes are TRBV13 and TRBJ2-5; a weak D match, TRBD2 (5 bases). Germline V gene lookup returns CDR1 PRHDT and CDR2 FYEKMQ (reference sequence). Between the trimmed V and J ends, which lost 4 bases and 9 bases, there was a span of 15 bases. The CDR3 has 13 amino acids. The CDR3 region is CASSSRIKAAQYF. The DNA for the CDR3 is TGTGCCAGCAGCTCCCGGATTAAAGCGGCCCAGTACTTC.

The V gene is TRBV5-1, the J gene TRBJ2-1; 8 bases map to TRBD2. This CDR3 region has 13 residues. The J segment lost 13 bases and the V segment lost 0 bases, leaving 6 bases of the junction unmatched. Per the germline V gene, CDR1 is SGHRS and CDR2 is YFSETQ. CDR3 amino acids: CASSLEPSGFQFF. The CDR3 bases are TGCGCCAGCAGCTTGGAACCTAGCGGGTTCCAGTTCTTC.

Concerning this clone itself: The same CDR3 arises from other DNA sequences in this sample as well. CDR3 sequence: CASSLDSNSPLHF. As DNA, the CDR3 is TGTGCCAGCAGTTTAGACTCTAATTCACCCCTCCACTTT. The rearrangement joins TRBV28 to TRBJ1-6; no firm D call. The CDR3 runs 13 residues. Trimming pared 2 bases from V and 6 bases from J, leaving 5 bases between. Germline V gives CDR1 MDHEN, CDR2 SYDVKM.

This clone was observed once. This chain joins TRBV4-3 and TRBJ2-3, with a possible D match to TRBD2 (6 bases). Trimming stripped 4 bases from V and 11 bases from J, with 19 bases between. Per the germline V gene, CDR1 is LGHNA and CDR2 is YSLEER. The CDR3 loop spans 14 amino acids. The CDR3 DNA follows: TGCGCCAGCAGCCCCGAGGGACTCCCTACGGGGCAGTATTTT. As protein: CASSPEGLPTGQYF.

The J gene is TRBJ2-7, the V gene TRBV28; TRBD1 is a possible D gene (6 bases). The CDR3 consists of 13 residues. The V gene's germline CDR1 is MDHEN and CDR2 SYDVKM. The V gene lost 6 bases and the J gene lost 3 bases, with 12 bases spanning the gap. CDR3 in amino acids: CASRTQGVYEQYF. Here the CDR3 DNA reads TGTGCCAGCAGGACACAGGGAGTCTACGAGCAGTACTTC.

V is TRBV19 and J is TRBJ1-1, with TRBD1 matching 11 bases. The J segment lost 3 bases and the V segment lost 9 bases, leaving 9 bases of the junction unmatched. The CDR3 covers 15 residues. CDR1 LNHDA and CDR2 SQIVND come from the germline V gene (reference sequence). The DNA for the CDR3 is TGTGCCAGCCGGGACAGGGGGATCCGCGACACTGAAGCTTTCTTT. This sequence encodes CASRDRGIRDTEAFF.

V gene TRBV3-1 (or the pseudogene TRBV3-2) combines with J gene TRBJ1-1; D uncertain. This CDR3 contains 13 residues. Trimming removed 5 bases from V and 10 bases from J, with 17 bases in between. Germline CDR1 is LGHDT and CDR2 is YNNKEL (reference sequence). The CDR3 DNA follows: TGTGCCAGCAGCGAGGGTAGCCCGACGGCAGCTTTCTTT. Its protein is CASSEGSPTAAFF.

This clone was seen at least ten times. As DNA, the CDR3 is TGTGCCAGCACCGGACTAGCGGGAGTTGGGGAGCAGTTCTTC. Translated, it gives CASTGLAGVGEQFF. The chain uses TRBV27 and TRBJ2-1; 13 bases match TRBD2. With 7 bases clipped from V and 10 bases from J, the junction kept 7 bases outside the gene matches. Germline V CDR1 and CDR2: MNHEY, SMNVEV (reference sequence). The CDR3 extends over 14 amino acids.

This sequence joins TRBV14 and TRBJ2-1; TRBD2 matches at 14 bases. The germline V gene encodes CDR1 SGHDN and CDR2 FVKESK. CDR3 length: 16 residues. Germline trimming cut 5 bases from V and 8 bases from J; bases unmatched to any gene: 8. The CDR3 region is CASSRTSGRPWYEQFF. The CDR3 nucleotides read TGTGCCAGCAGCAGGACTAGCGGGAGGCCCTGGTATGAGCAGTTCTTC.

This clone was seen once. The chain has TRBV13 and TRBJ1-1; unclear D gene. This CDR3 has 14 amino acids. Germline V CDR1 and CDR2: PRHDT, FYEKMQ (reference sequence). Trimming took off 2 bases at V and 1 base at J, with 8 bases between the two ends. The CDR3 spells CASSLYNQNTEAFF. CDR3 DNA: TGTGCCAGCAGCTTATACAATCAGAACACTGAAGCTTTCTTT. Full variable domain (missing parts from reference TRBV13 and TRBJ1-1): AAGVIQSPRHLIKEKRETATLKCYPIPRHDTVYWYQQGPGQDPQFLISFYEKMQSDKGSIPDRFSAQQFSDYHSELNMSSLELGDSALYFCASSLYNQNTEAFFGQGTRLTVV.

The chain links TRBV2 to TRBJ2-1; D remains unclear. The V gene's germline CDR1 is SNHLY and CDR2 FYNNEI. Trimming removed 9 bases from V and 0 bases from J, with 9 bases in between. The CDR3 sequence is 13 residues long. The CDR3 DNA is TGTGCCAGTTGGGCTTCCTCCTACAATGAGCAGTTCTTC. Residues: CASWASSYNEQFF.

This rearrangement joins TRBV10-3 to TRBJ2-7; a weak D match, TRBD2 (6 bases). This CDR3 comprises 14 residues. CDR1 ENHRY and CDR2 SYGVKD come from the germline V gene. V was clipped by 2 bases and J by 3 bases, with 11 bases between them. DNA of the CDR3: TGTGCCATCAGTGAGCCAACTAGCAGCTACGAGCAGTACTTC. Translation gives CAISEPTSSYEQYF.

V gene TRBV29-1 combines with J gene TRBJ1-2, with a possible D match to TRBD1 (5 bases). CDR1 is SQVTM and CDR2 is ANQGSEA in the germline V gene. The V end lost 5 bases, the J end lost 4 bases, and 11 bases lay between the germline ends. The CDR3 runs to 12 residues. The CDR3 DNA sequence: TGCAGCGTTCAGACCGGGGGCTATGGCTACACCTTC. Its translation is CSVQTGGYGYTF.

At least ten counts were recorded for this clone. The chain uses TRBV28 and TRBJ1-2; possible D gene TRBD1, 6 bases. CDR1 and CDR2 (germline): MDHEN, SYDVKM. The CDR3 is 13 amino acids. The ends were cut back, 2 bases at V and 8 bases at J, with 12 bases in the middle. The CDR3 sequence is CASSLGGGGGYTF. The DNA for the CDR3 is TGTGCCAGCAGTTTAGGGGGCGGCGGGGGCTACACCTTC.

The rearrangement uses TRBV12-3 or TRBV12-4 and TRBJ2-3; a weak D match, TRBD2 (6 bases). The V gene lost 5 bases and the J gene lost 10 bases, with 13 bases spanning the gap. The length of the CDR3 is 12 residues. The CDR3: CASSPYRDSQYF. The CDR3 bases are TGTGCCAGCAGTCCGTACCGGGACTCGCAGTATTTT.